This T cell receptor (beta chain) appears in the sequencing data of a study of post-analysis software for immune sequencing data. Overall study context: Relapsing-remitting, secondary progressive and progressive-relapsing multiple sclerosis courses were included. Study-wide results and caveats: Relative to controls, patients had 4 or 5 TRBV segments at higher frequency, with TRBV5-6, TRBV5-1 and TRBV20-1 among these. Comparison with controls showed significantly lower normalized Chao1 diversity in multiple sclerosis patients. F measure clustering grouped samples strongly by preparation batch.

About this clonotype: Its antigen is as yet unknown.

The CDR3 extends over 18 amino acids. Germline CDR1 DFQATT, CDR2 SNEGSKA (reference sequence). The ends lost 0 bases at V and 2 bases at J; junction bases unmatched: 15. Prepared TCR beta cDNA libraries contained unique molecular identifiers. Researchers reported around 510,000 cDNA molecules coming from approximately 1 to 10 million T cells. MiXCR, applied by TCRdb to the PCR reads, yields one record per CDR3 protein. In the table there are about 820,000 distinct CDR3 sequences, approximately 57% of which are singletons. The origin of this receptor is a girl aged 10-17 years with multiple sclerosis. The specimen sequenced was blood. This rearrangement joins TRBV20-1 to TRBJ1-2; 7 bases agree with TRBD1. The CDR3 DNA reads TGCAGTGCTAGAGAGCCGCAGGGCAGGGGGAAACTCAACTATGGCTACACCTTC. This gives the protein CSAREPQGRGKLNYGYTF.